This record covers a single T cell receptor beta chain. Its specificity is not known. The CDR3 contains 16 residues. Trimming cost V 4 bases and J 6 bases; bases outside gene matches: 13. The germline V gene has CDR1 MNHEY and CDR2 SMNVEV (reference sequence). The sample originates from a study of graft-versus-host responses after intestinal transplantation. Study-wide findings and caveats: Present in recipient marrow, GvH clones included some that appeared first in ileum or blood.

TCRdb's copy holds only in-frame clones and misses some; the assay was immunoSEQ multiplex PCR. The sample carries approximately 97,000 clones, roughly 92% recorded once. This TCR was recovered from a human donor who was the organ donor for an intestinal transplant. The sequencing used unstimulated CD8+ T cells sorted from spleen or lymph node cells, collected before transplant. The genes are TRBV27 and TRBJ2-3; 7 bases map to TRBD2. The CDR3 loop is CASSSGTTPLLDTQYF. CDR3 DNA sequence: TGTGCCAGCAGTTCCGGGACTACACCTTTATTGGATACGCAGTATTTT.